This passage covers 21 T cell receptor beta chains from one sample sequenced in a study of T cell responses to AZD1222 COVID-19 vaccine. This table comes from immunoSEQ multiplex PCR, and its TCRdb copy is limited to in-frame clones, with some not included. The sample records roughly 180,000 clones, approximately 92% being singletons. Sample: peripheral blood, taken 28 days after the second dose of the MenACWY control vaccine. Source of these receptors: an adult who received the MenACWY meningococcal vaccine as a control.

The gene calls are TRBV4-1 and TRBJ2-7; 8 bases fit TRBD2. Germline loops: CDR1 MGHRA, CDR2 YSYEKL. The CDR3 totals 15 residues. V was clipped by 5 bases and J by 0 bases; unmatched bases: 6. The CDR3 protein is CASSKTSVSSYEQYF. The CDR3 DNA sequence: TGCGCCAGCAGCAAGACTAGCGTAAGCTCCTACGAGCAGTACTTC.

This chain connects TRBV19 to TRBJ1-1, with 10 bases aligning to TRBD1. The CDR3 extends over 15 amino acids. The junction had 1 base not matched to a gene; V was cut back by 2 bases and J by 1 base. CDR1 is LNHDA, CDR2 SQIVND, per germline (reference sequence). The CDR3 region has the DNA TGTGCCAGTAGTATATGGGACAGGGGGAACACTGAAGCTTTCTTT. Translated, it gives CASSIWDRGNTEAFF. The full variable domain, in which reference TRBV19 and TRBJ1-1 provide the parts outside the CDR3, is DGGITQSPKYLFRKEGQNVTLSCEQNLNHDAMYWYRQDPGQGLRLIYYSQIVNDFQKGDIAEGYSVSREKKESFPLTVTSAQKNPTAFYLCASSIWDRGNTEAFFGQGTRLTVV.

The J gene is TRBJ1-1, the V gene TRBV20-1, with D maybe TRBD1 (5 bases). Germline loops: CDR1 DFQATT, CDR2 SNEGSKA (reference sequence). This CDR3 contains 13 residues. The V end lost 3 bases, the J end lost 5 bases, and 13 bases lay between the germline ends. The CDR3: CSASTGRETEAFF. For the CDR3, the DNA is TGCAGTGCTAGTACCGGCAGGGAGACTGAAGCTTTCTTT.

The chain combines TRBV30 with TRBJ2-3; 7 bases are a match to TRBD1. The CDR3 has 14 amino acids. Germline V gives CDR1 GTSNPN, CDR2 SVGIG (reference sequence). The CDR3 spells CVLAQGGAWDTQYF. As DNA, the CDR3 is TGTGTTTTGGCACAAGGGGGCGCCTGGGATACGCAGTATTTT.

The rearrangement joins TRBV6-5 to TRBJ1-6; D perhaps matches TRBD1 (5 bases). CDR1 is MNHEY and CDR2 is SVGAGI in the germline V gene. The CDR3 has 15 residues. The V and J ends lost 0 bases and 7 bases respectively, with 10 bases between them. The CDR3 DNA reads TGTGCCAGCAGTTACTCGGCGACAGCCAATTCACCCCTCCACTTT. Its protein product is CASSYSATANSPLHF.

V is TRBV9 and J is TRBJ2-1, with 8 bases fitting TRBD2. CDR3 length: 15 amino acids. Germline V gene data show CDR1 as SGDLS and CDR2 as YYNGEE. Unmatched junction bases numbered 8, after V lost 4 bases and J lost 5 bases. The CDR3 coding sequence is TGTGCCAGCAGCACGGGACTAGTAGGGAACAATGAGCAGTTCTTC. As protein: CASSTGLVGNNEQFF.

The chain uses TRBV19 and TRBJ1-1; D gene ambiguous. Deletions cut 2 bases from V and 5 bases from J, with 9 bases between. Germline CDR1 LNHDA, CDR2 SQIVND (reference sequence). This CDR3 comprises 13 residues. The CDR3 region is CASSITLRTEAFF. CDR3 DNA sequence: TGTGCCAGTAGTATAACCCTAAGAACTGAAGCTTTCTTT.

The chain recombines TRBV7-2 with TRBJ2-5; D is unresolved. Germline lookup yields CDR1 SGHTA and CDR2 FQGNSA. The V end was cut by 5 bases, the J end by 5 bases, with 15 bases between. The CDR3 has 14 amino acids. In DNA form, the CDR3 reads TGTGCCAGCAGCACCCAGGCTAGTGTGGAGACCCAGTACTTC. Protein: CASSTQASVETQYF.

The rearrangement links TRBV7-2 to TRBJ2-5, with a tentative D call TRBD1 (6 bases). Germline-derived CDR1 and CDR2 are SGHTA and FQGNSA. This CDR3 has 15 amino acids. The V end lost 5 bases, the J end lost 5 bases, and 18 bases lay between the germline ends. CDR3 sequence: CASSPRDIGRETQYF. CDR3 DNA sequence: TGTGCCAGCAGCCCCCGGGACATTGGGCGGGAGACCCAGTACTTC. Supplemented by reference TRBV7-2 and TRBJ2-5, the full variable domain reads GAGVSQSPSNKVTEKGKDVELRCDPISGHTALYWYRQSLGQGLEFLIYFQGNSAPDKSGLPSDRFSAERTGGSVSTLTIQRTQQEDSAVYLCASSPRDIGRETQYFGPGTRLLVL.

The chain has TRBV7-2 and TRBJ2-7, with D perhaps TRBD2 (7 bases). CDR1 is SGHTA, CDR2 FQGNSA, per germline. Trimming took 5 bases from V and 1 from J, leaving 15 bases between them. The CDR3 is 15 amino acids. The CDR3 protein is CASSVTGGLSYEQYF. CDR3 in DNA: TGTGCCAGCAGCGTCACGGGGGGCCTGTCCTACGAGCAGTACTTC.

This sequence joins TRBV18 and TRBJ1-4; tentatively, D is TRBD1 (6 bases). CDR3 length: 14 amino acids. V was trimmed by 3 bases and J by 8 bases, leaving 13 bases between them. Germline V gene lookup returns CDR1 KGHSH and CDR2 LQKENI. In DNA form, the CDR3 reads TGTGCCAGCTCACCGAGGGGGGTGGACGAAAAACTGTTTTTT. It yields the protein CASSPRGVDEKLFF.

The genes are TRBV7-6 and TRBJ1-3; possible D gene TRBD1, 6 bases. V lost 1 base and J 2 bases, leaving 12 bases between the germline ends. This CDR3 comprises 16 residues. Germline-derived CDR1 and CDR2 are SGHVS and FNYEAQ. The CDR3 is CASSLGQVGTGNTIYF. The CDR3 DNA sequence: TGTGCCAGCAGCTTAGGACAGGTGGGAACTGGAAACACCATATATTTT.

The rearrangement links TRBV19 to TRBJ1-1, with a weak D call TRBD1 (5 bases). Per germline, CDR1 LNHDA and CDR2 SQIVND (reference sequence). The CDR3 is made up of 15 amino acids. V lost 6 bases to trimming and J lost 1 base, with 15 bases between them. In DNA form, the CDR3 reads TGTGCCAGTAGCCTTGGGGTCCAGGGGAACACTGAAGCTTTCTTT. This translates into CASSLGVQGNTEAFF.

The rearrangement joins TRBV28 to TRBJ1-1, with TRBD1 as a possible D gene (5 bases). This CDR3 is built from 15 residues. Looked up from germline, CDR1 is MDHEN and CDR2 is SYDVKM. The V end was cut by 8 bases, the J end by 1 base, with 17 bases between. CDR3 sequence (DNA): TGTGCCAGCCCTCCGGGACCCTCCTCGAACACTGAAGCTTTCTTT. This translates into CASPPGPSSNTEAFF.

Notes on this clone: The junction and the germline gene differ at one end; a read error may be behind it. J is TRBJ2-7 and V is TRBV5-6; D is possibly TRBD1 or TRBD2 (6 bases each). Germline lookup yields CDR1 SGHDT and CDR2 YYEEEE. This CDR3 spans 11 amino acids. As DNA, the CDR3 is TGTGCCAGCGCCGGGGGCCCCCTTCAGTTGTTC. Protein sequence: CASAGGPLQLF.

Written as DNA, the CDR3 is TGTGCCAGCAGACGACCCCCAGGGGAGCGGGAGCTGTTTTTT. Translating it yields CASRRPPGERELFF. V is TRBV7-2 and J is TRBJ2-2, with a possible D match to TRBD1 (6 bases). Germline lookup yields CDR1 SGHTA and CDR2 FQGNSA. V dropped 6 bases and J dropped 9 bases, with 17 bases sitting between them. CDR3 size: 14 residues.

The chain couples TRBV3-1 (or the pseudogene TRBV3-2) to TRBJ1-1; a weak D match, TRBD1 (5 bases). The CDR3 spans 12 residues. The ends were cut back, 2 bases at V and 11 bases at J, with 12 bases in the middle. Germline lookup yields CDR1 LGHDT and CDR2 YNNKEL (reference sequence). CDR3: CASSQNDRSAFF. The CDR3 DNA reads as TGTGCCAGCAGCCAAAACGACAGATCCGCTTTCTTT.

Note on this clone: One end of the junction does not line up with germline, which may come from a read error. The chain has TRBV7-2 and TRBJ1-1; 7 bases are a match to TRBD1. The CDR3 length is 14 residues. CDR1 is SGHTA and CDR2 is FQGNSA in the germline V gene. For the CDR3, the DNA is TGTGCCAGCAGCTTGGCGGGGACAGTCCCTAACCTCGACTTT. Protein: CASSLAGTVPNLDF.

The V call is TRBV3-1 (or the pseudogene TRBV3-2), the J call TRBJ1-2; the match to TRBD1 covers 8 bases. The germline V gene has CDR1 LGHDT and CDR2 YNNKEL (reference sequence). This CDR3 has 14 residues. The V gene end was trimmed by 4 bases and the J gene end by 6 bases; junction bases not matched to a gene: 7. CDR3 amino acids: CASSPSTGGDGYTF. The CDR3 region has the DNA TGTGCCAGCAGCCCCTCCACAGGGGGGGATGGCTACACCTTC.

Here the CDR3 reads CASSQLGASRAAGNTIYF. DNA for the CDR3: TGTGCCAGCAGCCAATTAGGAGCCAGCCGAGCGGCTGGAAACACCATATATTTT. The chain employs TRBV3-1 (or the pseudogene TRBV3-2) and TRBJ1-3; D call uncertain. Per the germline V gene, CDR1 is LGHDT and CDR2 is YNNKEL (reference sequence). This CDR3 region has 18 residues. V gave up 2 bases and J gave up 2 bases, with 19 bases separating them.

The rearrangement links TRBV5-4 to TRBJ1-6; 7 nucleotides line up with TRBD1. V was pared by 0 bases and J by 7 bases, with 7 bases of the junction left unmatched. CDR1 and CDR2 (germline): SGHNT, YYREEE (reference sequence). The CDR3 is 16 amino acids. The CDR3 bases are TGTGCCAGCAGCTTGGCGTTGGGCAGGGGGAATTCACCCCTCCACTTT. Its translation is CASSLALGRGNSPLHF.